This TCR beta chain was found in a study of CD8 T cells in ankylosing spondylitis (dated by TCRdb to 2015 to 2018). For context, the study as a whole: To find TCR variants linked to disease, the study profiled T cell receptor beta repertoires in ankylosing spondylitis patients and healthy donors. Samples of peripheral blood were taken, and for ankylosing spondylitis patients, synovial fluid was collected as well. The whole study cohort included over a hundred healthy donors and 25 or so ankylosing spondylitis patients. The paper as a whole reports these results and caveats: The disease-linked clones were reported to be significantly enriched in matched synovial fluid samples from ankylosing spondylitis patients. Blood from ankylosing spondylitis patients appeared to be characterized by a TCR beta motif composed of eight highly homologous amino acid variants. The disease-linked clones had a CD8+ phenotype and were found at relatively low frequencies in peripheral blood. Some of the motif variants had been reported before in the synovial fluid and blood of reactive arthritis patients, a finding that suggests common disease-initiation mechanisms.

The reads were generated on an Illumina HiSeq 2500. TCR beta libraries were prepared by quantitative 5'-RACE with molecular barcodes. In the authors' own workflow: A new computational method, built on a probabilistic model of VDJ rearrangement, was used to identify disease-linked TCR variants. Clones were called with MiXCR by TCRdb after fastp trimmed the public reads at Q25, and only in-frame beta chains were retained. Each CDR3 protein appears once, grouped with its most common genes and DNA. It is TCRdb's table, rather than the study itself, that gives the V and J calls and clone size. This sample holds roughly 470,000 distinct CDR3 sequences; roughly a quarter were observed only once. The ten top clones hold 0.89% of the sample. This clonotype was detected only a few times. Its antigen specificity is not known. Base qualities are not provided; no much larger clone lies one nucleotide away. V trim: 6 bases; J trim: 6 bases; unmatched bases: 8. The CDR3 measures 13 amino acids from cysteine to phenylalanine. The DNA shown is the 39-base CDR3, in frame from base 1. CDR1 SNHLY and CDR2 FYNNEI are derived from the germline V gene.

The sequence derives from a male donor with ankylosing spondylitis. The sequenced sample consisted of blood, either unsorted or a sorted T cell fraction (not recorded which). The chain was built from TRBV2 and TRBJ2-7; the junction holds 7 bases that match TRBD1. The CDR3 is CASRDRPPLEQYF. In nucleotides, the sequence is TGTGCCAGCAGGGACAGGCCCCCTCTCGAGCAGTACTTC.